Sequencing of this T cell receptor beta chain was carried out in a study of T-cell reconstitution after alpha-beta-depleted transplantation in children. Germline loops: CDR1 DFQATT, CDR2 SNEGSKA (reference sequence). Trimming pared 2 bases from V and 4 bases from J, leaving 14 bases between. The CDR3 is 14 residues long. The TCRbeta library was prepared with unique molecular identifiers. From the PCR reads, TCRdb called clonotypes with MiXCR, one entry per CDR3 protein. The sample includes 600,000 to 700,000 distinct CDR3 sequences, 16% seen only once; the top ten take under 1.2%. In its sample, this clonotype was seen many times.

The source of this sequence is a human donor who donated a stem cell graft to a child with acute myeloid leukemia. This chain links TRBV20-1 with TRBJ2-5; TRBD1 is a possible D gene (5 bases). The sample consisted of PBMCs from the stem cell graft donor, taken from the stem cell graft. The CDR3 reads CSARTGGASETQYF. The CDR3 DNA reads TGCAGTGCTAGAACAGGTGGCGCGTCAGAGACCCAGTACTTC.